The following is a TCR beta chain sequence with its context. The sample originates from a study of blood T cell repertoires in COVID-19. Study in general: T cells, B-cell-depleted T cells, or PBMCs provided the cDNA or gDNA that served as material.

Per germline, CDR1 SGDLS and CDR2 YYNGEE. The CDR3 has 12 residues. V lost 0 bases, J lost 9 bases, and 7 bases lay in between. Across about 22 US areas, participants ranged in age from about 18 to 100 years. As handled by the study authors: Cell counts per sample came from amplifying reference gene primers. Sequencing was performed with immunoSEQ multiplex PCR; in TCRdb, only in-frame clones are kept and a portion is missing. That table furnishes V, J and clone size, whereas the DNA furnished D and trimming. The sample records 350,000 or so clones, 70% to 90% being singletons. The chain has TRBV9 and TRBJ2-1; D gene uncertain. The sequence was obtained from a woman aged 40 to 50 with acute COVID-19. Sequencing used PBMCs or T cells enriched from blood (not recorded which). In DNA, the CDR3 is TGTGCCAGCAGCGTAGTTAGAGGTGAGCAGTTCTTC. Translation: CASSVVRGEQFF.